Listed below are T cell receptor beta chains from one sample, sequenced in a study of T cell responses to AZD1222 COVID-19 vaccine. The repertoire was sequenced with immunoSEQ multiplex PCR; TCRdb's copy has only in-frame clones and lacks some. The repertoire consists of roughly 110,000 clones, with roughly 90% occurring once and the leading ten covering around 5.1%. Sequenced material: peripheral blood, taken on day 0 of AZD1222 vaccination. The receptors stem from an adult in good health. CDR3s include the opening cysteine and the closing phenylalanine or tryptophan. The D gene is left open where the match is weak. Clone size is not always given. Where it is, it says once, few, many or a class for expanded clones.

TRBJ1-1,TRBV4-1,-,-,TGCGCCAGCAGCCCCCTGACAGGTATTGAAGCTTTCTTT,CASSPLTGIEAFF
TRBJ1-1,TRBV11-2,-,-,TGTGCCAGCAGGGCCTCTGCGGAGCCTTGGGGGGCTTTCTTT,CASRASAEPWGAFF
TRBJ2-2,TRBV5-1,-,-,TGCGCCAGCAGCTTATCTAACGGATCTTTGAACACCGGGGAGCTGTTTTTT,CASSLSNGSLNTGELFF
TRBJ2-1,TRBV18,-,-,TGTGCCAGCTCACCAGGAGTGGGTAGCTCGAATGAGCAGTTCTTC,CASSPGVGSSNEQFF
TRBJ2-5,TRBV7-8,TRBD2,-,TGTGCCAGCAGTTCCAAAGCGGGAGGGCCCTGGGAGACCCAGTACTTC,CASSSKAGGPWETQYF
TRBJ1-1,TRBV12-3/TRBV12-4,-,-,TGTGCCAGCAGTAGCGGTGGGGAGAGGGCTTTCTTT,CASSSGGERAFF
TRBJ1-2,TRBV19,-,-,TGTGCCAGTAGTATAGGCCCCAACGGCTACACCTTC,CASSIGPNGYTF
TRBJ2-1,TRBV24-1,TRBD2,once,TGTGCCACCAGCCTAGCGGGAGACTACAATGAGCAGTTCTTC,CATSLAGDYNEQFF
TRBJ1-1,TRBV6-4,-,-,TGTGCCAGCAGTGTAGCTCCGGGCCTGAACACTGAAGCTTTCTTT,CASSVAPGLNTEAFF
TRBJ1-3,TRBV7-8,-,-,TGTGCCAGCAGCGGACGGAGGTTTACGGCTGGAAACACCATATATTTT,CASSGRRFTAGNTIYF
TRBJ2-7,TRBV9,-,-,TGTGCCAGCAGCGTAACCCCAGGTAGCCACGAGCAGTACTTC,CASSVTPGSHEQYF
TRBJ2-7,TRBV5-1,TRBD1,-,TGCGCCAGCAGCTTGCTGGGGCAAGGGACAGGGGTGTCCTACGAGCAGTACTTC,CASSLLGQGTGVSYEQYF
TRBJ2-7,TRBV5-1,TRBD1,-,TGCGCCAGCAGCCTAGGACAGGGGGCTTACGAGCAGTACTTC,CASSLGQGAYEQYF
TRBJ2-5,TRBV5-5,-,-,TGTGCCAGCAGCTTGGCGCTAGAGGAGACCCAGTACTTC,CASSLALEETQYF
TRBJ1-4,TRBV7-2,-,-,TGTGCCAGCAGCTTTGGCCGTGGCTCTGAAAAACTGTTTTTT,CASSFGRGSEKLFF
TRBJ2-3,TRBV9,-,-,TGTGCCAGCAGCGGGGGGATGGGGAGCACAGATACGCAGTATTTT,CASSGGMGSTDTQYF
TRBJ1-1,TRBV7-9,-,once,TGTGCCAGCAGCGTCGAAACCAATACTGAAGCTTTCTTT,CASSVETNTEAFF
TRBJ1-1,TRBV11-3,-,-,TGTGCCAGCAGCTTAGGGGGCAAGAACACTGAAGCTTTCTTT,CASSLGGKNTEAFF
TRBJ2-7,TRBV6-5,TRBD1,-,TGTGCCAGCAGTTACCTGACAGGGGGCTCGAAGGAGCAGTACTTC,CASSYLTGGSKEQYF
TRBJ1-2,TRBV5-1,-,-,TGCGCCAGCAGCTTGGCAGGGGATGGCTACACCTTC,CASSLAGDGYTF
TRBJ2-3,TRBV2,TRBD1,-,TGTGCCGGGACAGGGTCGGATACGCAGTATTTT,CAGTGSDTQYF
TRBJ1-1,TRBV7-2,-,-,TGTGCCAGCAGCCCCTACGATCCTAGGCCGCTAAACGCTTTCTTT,CASSPYDPRPLNAFF
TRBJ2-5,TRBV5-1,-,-,TGCGCCAGCAGCTTTCCCCAGGGAGAGACCCAGTACTTC,CASSFPQGETQYF
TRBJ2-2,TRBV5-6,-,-,TGTGCCAGCAGCTTTGGACTTACGAACACCGGGGAGCTGTTTTTT,CASSFGLTNTGELFF
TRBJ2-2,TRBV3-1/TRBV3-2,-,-,TGTGCCAGCAGCCGAGCCGGGTCTTCGAACACCGGGGAGCTGTTTTTT,CASSRAGSSNTGELFF
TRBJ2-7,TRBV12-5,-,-,TGTGCTAGTGCCGAGGGGGGTGGGCCCACCTACGAGCAGTACTTC,CASAEGGGPTYEQYF
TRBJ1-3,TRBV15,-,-,TGTGCCACCAGCAGAGATCAGGGACCTGGAAACACCATATATTTT,CATSRDQGPGNTIYF
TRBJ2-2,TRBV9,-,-,TGTGCCAGCAGCCCATTTCAGGGGACCGGGGAGCTGTTTTTT,CASSPFQGTGELFF